Here is one T cell receptor beta chain with its context. The clone's antigen remains unknown. Within one base of it there is no much larger clone, and no base qualities were kept. For repertoire sequencing, TCR beta CDR3 regions were amplified from RNA transcripts. The first round of RT-PCR was done with HTBI primers and the Qiagen OneStep RT-PCR kit, and was followed by a second round of multiplex PCR, then size selection and purification. Libraries were sequenced on an Illumina HiSeq2000 using paired-end 100 bp reads. The paper's data handling went like this. SOAPnuke was used for read processing, and reads with adapters, uncalled bases, a mean Phred below 15, or no exact constant-primer or identifier match were discarded. COPE v1.2.5 was used to merge high-quality paired reads. Each unique nucleotide sequence was defined as a clonotype, and clonotypes were aligned to IMGT TRB V, D and J references with MiTCR v1.1. The analysis was limited to V-J combinations with a frequency above 0.0001, which together covered approximately 99% of repertoires. For each V-J combination, a TCR clonal expansion and chaos score was defined as F50 clonal expansion divided by the chaos observed in the TCRdist matrix. Features were reduced by Welch's t-statistics and random forest to around 14 V-J combinations, which fed a naive Bayes classifier. Thyroid-blood repertoire similarity was quantified with the Morisita-Horn index. The public reads were quality trimmed at Q25 with fastp and then assembled into clones with MiXCR by TCRdb, keeping productive beta chains. Rows are combined by CDR3 protein, so each entry shows the most common genes and DNA. These V and J calls rely on TCRdb rather than the paper's analysis. For this sample there are approximately 640,000 distinct CDR3 sequences; over 40% appear just once. The ten most abundant clones make up more than 2.5% of the sample.

The data stem from a study of Graves' ophthalmopathy and Graves' hyperthyroidism (dated by TCRdb to the late 2010s). Turning to the overall study: Peripheral blood was collected at initial diagnosis, prior to any treatment. The study used signatures of the TCR beta repertoire to tell Graves' ophthalmopathy apart from Graves' hyperthyroidism and to predict which patients would progress to ophthalmopathy. In total, 135 blood samples were TCR-sequenced: under 45 ophthalmopathy, some 75 hyperthyroidism and about 17 hyperthyroidism-to-ophthalmopathy patients. To explore V-J signatures that separate ophthalmopathy from hyperthyroidism, a discovery set of 95 to 100 patients was enrolled, consisting of approximately 45 with ophthalmopathy and roughly 60 with stable hyperthyroidism. For independent validation, a separate cohort was made up of around 19 hyperthyroidism patients plus 17 patients who later progressed from hyperthyroidism to ophthalmopathy. In five or six hyperthyroidism patients, the T-cell repertoire of thyroid tissue was compared with the T-cell repertoire of blood. After sampling, hyperthyroidism patients received methimazole starting at 30 mg daily, and ophthalmopathy patients received high-dose intravenous methylprednisolone. The paper's findings and limits, for the study overall: No statistical method was used to predetermine the sample size, and group allocation was not hidden from the investigators. In validation, the model predicted ophthalmopathy progression with about 70% sensitivity and approximately 75% specificity; about a dozen predicted patients were CT-confirmed with GO in a median of approximately 6.2 months. Most expanded thyroid clonotypes with a frequency above 0.001 also appeared in blood, which suggests that blood repertoires may reflect the immune response in the thyroid. The 13-signature model separated ophthalmopathy from stable hyperthyroidism with roughly 89% sensitivity and 81.08% specificity in cross-validation, and 80%/75% in the test set.

The ophthalmopathy patients had moderately to severely active disease, with a Clinical Activity Score of 3 or higher, a NOSPECS grade of 4 or higher, and a disease duration of less than 3 months. Anyone with other autoimmune diseases, uncontrolled infections, pregnancy or lactation was excluded from the study. Clinical symptoms, serum thyroxine, TRAb, thyroid ultrasound and orbital computed tomography formed the basis of the diagnosis. PBMCs were isolated from 10 ml of fresh peripheral blood by Ficoll-Paque density gradient centrifugation. Trizol reagent was used to extract the total RNA, and its quality was then checked on an Agilent 2100 Bioanalyzer. CDR1 SGHRS and CDR2 YFSETQ were looked up in the germline V gene. After removal of 0 bases from V and 10 bases from J, the junction retains 9 bases not matched to a gene. There are 16 amino acids in the CDR3, from cysteine to phenylalanine inclusive. Of the read, only the CDR3 DNA is kept; its 48 bases are in frame from base 1.

The sequencing sample was made of peripheral blood. This clonotype originated in an adult man with Graves' ophthalmopathy. The chain couples TRBV5-1 to TRBJ1-4, with 10 middle bases fitting TRBD1. Here the CDR3 is given as CASSLVGTGVSGKLFF. The bases are TGCGCCAGCAGCTTGGTTGGGACAGGGGTCTCTGGAAAACTGTTTTTT.